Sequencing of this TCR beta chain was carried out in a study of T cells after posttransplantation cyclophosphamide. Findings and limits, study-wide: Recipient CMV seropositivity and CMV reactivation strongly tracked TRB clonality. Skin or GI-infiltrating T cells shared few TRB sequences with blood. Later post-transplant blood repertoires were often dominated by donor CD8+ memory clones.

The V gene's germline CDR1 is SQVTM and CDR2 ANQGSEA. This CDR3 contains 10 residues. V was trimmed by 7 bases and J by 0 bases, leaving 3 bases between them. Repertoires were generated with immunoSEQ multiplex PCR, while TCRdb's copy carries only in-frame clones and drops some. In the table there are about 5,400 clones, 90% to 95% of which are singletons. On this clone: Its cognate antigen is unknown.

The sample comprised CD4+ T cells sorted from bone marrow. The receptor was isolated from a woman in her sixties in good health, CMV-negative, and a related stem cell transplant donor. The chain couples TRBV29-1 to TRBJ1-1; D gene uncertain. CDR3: CSAMNTEAFF. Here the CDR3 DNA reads TGCAGCGCTATGAACACTGAAGCTTTCTTT.